This T cell receptor beta chain was retrieved from a study of T cells in Graves' hyperthyroidism and ophthalmopathy. Trimming left V 6 bases short and J 6 bases short, with 12 bases between. The CDR3 totals 12 residues. Germline assignment: CDR1 DFQATT and CDR2 SNEGSKA (reference sequence). The table lists this clonotype with a few counts. Amplified TCR beta CDR3 regions came from RNA transcripts. A set of HTBI primers served as the primers for a first-round RT-PCR of the TCR CDR3. MiXCR was run by TCRdb on the multiplex PCR reads, yielding one entry per CDR3 protein. The data hold 490,000 or so distinct CDR3 sequences, with about 20% observed a single time.

The J gene is TRBJ2-1, the V gene TRBV20-1, with D maybe TRBD1 (6 bases). This receptor was identified in a man aged 35 to 55 with Graves' ophthalmopathy. Specimen: blood. The CDR3 here is CSAAGTPNEQFF. CDR3 DNA sequence: TGCAGTGCCGCCGGGACACCCAATGAGCAGTTCTTC.